This entry lists 6 T cell receptor beta chains sequenced from one sample in a study of Ad26.COV2.S vaccination and SARS-CoV-2 variants. Treatment meaning: around 19 received Ad26.COV2.S at low or high dose, single or two shots; about 5 received placebo; per-sample allocation not given. Day 63 after the first vaccine or placebo injection was the time point for sampling. The protocol was immunoSEQ multiplex PCR, while the TCRdb copy is restricted to in-frame clones and leaves out a portion. Counted here are a few hundred thousand clones, 83% occurring once; the ten biggest clones make up around 7%. Sequencing used peripheral blood, obtained in a trial of Ad26.COV2.S vaccine versus placebo. These receptor sequences come from a person between 18 and 65 years old who received the Ad26.COV2.S COVID-19 vaccine or a placebo.

The rearrangement uses TRBV7-9 and TRBJ1-1; D is undetermined. Trimming removed 4 bases from V and 4 bases from J, with 10 bases in between. Germline CDR1 and CDR2: SEHNR and FQNEAQ (reference sequence). The CDR3 length is 13 residues. This CDR3 reads CASSSLGFTEAFF. CDR3 sequence (DNA): TGTGCCAGCAGCTCATTGGGATTCACTGAAGCTTTCTTT.

The chain couples TRBV2 to TRBJ2-7; TRBD1 matches at 10 bases. CDR1 is SNHLY and CDR2 is FYNNEI in the germline V gene. The CDR3 is 13 residues long. The J segment lost 7 bases and the V segment lost 6 bases, leaving 6 bases of the junction unmatched. CDR3 coding DNA: TGTGCCAGCAGACGGGACAGGGGTCGAGAGCAGTACTTC. Translated, it gives CASRRDRGREQYF.

This clone was seen a handful of times. J is TRBJ2-7 and V is TRBV7-9, with D possibly being TRBD1 (6 bases). The CDR3 is 14 amino acids. V shed 4 bases and J shed 3 bases, with 13 bases lying between them. Germline V gene lookup returns CDR1 SEHNR and CDR2 FQNEAQ (reference sequence). The CDR3 nucleotides read TGTGCCAGCAGCTCGGACAGAGTCGTCTACGAGCAGTACTTC. Protein: CASSSDRVVYEQYF.

V is TRBV27 and J is TRBJ2-3, with 10 bases aligning to TRBD2. CDR3 length: 18 residues. Germline CDR1 reads MNHEY; CDR2 reads SMNVEV (reference sequence). V shed 1 base, J shed 3 bases, and the junction held 10 bases outside the gene matches. In DNA, the CDR3 is TGTGCCAGCAGTTTATTCCTTACTAGCGGGGTGGGTACAGATACGCAGTATTTT. It translates to CASSLFLTSGVGTDTQYF.

This chain links TRBV6-2 or TRBV6-3 with TRBJ1-5; 7 nucleotides align to TRBD1. V shed 6 bases and J 6 bases; nucleotides not matched to a gene: 8. The CDR3 spans 14 residues. CDR1 is MNHEY, CDR2 SVGEGT, per germline. DNA of the CDR3: TGTGCCAGCAGCTCTCCACAGGGGACTCAGCCCCAGCATTTT. It codes for CASSSPQGTQPQHF.

This chain uses TRBV19 with TRBJ2-5, with D perhaps TRBD1 or TRBD2 (8 bases each). V was clipped by 7 bases and J by 4 bases, with 25 bases between them. The CDR3 extends over 17 amino acids. Germline V gene sequence: CDR1 LNHDA, CDR2 SQIVND (reference sequence). DNA for the CDR3: TGTGCCAGTACCGGGAGGGGCAGGGGGCGTTTAGGAGAGACCCAGTACTTC. Its translation is CASTGRGRGRLGETQYF.